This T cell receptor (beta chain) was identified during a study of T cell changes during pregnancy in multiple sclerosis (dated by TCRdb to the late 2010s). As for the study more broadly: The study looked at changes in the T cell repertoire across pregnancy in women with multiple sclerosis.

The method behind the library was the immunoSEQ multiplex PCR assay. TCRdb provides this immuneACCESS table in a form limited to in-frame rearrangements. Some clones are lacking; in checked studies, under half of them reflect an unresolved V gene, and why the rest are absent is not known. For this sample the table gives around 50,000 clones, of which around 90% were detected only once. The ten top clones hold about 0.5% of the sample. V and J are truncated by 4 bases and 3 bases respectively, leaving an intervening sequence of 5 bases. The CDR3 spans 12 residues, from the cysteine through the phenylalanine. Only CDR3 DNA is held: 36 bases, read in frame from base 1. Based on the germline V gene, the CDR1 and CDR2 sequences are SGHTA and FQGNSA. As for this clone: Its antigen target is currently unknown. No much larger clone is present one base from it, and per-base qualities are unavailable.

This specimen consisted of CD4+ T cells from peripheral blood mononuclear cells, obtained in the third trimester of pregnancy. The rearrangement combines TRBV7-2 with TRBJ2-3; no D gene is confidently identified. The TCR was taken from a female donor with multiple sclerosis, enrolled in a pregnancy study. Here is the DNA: TGTGCCAGCAGCTATCAGACAGATACGCAGTATTTT. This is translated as CASSYQTDTQYF.